This T cell receptor beta chain was sequenced during a study of regulatory T cells in long-lasting Graves disease. General observations from the study: The researchers studied only peripheral blood, not thyroid tissue.

This clonotype was detected only a few times. Its specificity is not known. According to the study, TCR beta libraries were built with iRepertoire HTBI primers and CDR3-region Arm-PCR. MiXCR was run by TCRdb on the multiplex PCR reads, yielding one entry per CDR3 protein. The sample contains roughly 360,000 distinct CDR3 sequences, roughly 10% of which appear only once. Per the germline V gene, CDR1 is SGHTA and CDR2 is FQGNSA. The CDR3 length is 16 residues. The V and J ends lost 5 bases and 10 bases respectively, with 24 bases between them. Regarding time point: newly diagnosed GD, antithyroid drugs for less than 3 months. PBMCs were the source of the RNA used for TCR sequencing. Guidelines of the American Thyroid Association were used to diagnose Graves' disease. This sample also appeared in a second study, on T cells in Graves' hyperthyroidism and ophthalmopathy.

The TCR was taken from a woman younger than 35 with Graves disease. The rearrangement links TRBV7-2 to TRBJ2-1; D gene uncertain. The sequences come from peripheral blood mononuclear cells (PBMCs), collected at new diagnosis, from a patient treated with antithyroid drugs. CDR3 sequence reads: CASSPRGFPAYGEQFF. The CDR3 nucleotides read TGTGCCAGCAGCCCCCGAGGCTTCCCAGCCTACGGGGAGCAGTTCTTC.